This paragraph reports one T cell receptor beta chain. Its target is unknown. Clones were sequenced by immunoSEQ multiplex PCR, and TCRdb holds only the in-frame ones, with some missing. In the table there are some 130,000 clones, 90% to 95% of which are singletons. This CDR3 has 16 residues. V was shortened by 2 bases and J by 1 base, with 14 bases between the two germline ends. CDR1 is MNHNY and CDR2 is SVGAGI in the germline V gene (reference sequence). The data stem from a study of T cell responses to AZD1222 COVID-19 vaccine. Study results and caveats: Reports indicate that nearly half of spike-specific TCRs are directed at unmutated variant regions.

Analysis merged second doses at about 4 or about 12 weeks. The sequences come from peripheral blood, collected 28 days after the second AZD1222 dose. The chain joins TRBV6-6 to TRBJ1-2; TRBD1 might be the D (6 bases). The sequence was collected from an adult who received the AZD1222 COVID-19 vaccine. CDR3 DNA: TGTGCCAGCAGTTACCGCGCCGGCAGGGGTAACTATGGCTACACCTTC. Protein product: CASSYRAGRGNYGYTF.